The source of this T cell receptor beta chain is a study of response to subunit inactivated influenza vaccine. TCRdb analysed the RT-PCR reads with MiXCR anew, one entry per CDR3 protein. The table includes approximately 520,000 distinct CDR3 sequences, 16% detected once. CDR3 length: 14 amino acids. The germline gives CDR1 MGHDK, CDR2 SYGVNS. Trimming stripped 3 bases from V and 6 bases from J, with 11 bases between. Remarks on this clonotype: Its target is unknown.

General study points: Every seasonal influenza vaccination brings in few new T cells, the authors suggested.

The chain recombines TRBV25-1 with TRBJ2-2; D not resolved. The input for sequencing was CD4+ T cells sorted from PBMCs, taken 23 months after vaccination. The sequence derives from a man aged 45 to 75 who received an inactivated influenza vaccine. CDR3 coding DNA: TGTGCCAGCAGTGAGTCAGGCTTTGCCGGGGAGCTGTTTTTT. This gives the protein CASSESGFAGELFF.